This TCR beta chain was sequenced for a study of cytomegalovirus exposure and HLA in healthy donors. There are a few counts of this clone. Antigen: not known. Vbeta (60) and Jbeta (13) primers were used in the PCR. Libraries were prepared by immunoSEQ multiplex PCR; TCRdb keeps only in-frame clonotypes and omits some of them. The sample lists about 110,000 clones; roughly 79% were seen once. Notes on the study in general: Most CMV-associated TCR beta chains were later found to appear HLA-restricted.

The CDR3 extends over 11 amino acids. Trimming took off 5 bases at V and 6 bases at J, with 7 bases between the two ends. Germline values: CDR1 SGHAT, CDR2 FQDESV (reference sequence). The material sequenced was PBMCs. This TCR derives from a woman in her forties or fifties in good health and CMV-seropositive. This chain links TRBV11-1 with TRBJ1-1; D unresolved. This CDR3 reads CASSPTPEAFF. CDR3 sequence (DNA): TGTGCCAGCAGCCCTACCCCTGAAGCTTTCTTT.